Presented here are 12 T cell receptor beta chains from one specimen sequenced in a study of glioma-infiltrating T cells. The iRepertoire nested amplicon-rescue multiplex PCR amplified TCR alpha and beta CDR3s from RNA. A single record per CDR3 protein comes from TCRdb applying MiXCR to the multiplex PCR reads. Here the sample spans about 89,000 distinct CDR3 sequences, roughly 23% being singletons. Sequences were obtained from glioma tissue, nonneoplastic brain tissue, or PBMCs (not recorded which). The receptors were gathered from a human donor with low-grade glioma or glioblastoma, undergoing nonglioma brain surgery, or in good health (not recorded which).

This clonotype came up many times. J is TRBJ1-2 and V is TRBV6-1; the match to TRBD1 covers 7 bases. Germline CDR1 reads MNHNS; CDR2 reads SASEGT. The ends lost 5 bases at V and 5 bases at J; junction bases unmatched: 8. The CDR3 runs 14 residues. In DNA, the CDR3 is TGTGCCAGCAGTCCCGACAGGGTTGGGTATGGCTACACCTTC. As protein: CASSPDRVGYGYTF.

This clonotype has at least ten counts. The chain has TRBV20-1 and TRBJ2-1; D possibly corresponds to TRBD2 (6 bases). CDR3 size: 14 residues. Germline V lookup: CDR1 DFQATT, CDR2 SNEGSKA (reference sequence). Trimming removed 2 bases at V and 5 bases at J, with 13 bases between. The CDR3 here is CSARPGGENNEQFF. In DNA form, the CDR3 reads TGCAGTGCTAGACCCGGGGGAGAGAACAATGAGCAGTTCTTC.

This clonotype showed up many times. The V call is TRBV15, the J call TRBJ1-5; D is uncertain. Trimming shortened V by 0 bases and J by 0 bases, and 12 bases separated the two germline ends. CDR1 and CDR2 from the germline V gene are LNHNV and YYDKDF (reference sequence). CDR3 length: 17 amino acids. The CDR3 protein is CATSRDSARDSNQPQHF. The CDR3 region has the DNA TGTGCCACCAGCAGAGATTCGGCCAGAGATAGCAATCAGCCCCAGCATTTT.

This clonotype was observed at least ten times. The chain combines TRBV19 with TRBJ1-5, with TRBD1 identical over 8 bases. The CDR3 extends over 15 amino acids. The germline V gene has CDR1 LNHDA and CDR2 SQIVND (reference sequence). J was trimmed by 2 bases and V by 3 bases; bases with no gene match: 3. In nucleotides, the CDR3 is TGTGCCAGTAGTATCACGGGACAGGGCAATCAGCCCCAGCATTTT. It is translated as CASSITGQGNQPQHF.

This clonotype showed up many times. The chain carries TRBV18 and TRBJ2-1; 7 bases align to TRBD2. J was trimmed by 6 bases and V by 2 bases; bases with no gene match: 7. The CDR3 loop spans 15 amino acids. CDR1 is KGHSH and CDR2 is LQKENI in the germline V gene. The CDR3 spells CASSPGTTSGNEQFF. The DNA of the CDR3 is TGTGCCAGCTCACCAGGGACTACCTCCGGCAATGAGCAGTTCTTC. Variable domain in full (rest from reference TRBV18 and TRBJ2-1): NAGVMQNPRHLVRRRGQEARLRCSPMKGHSHVYWYRQLPEEGLKFMVYLQKENIIDESGMPKERFSAEFPKEGPSILRIQQVVRGDSAAYFCASSPGTTSGNEQFFGPGTRLTVL.

This chain's CDR3 is CASSIGQGREQPQHF. The CDR3 DNA sequence: TGTGCCAGTAGTATAGGGCAGGGGAGGGAACAGCCCCAGCATTTT. This sequence joins TRBV19 and TRBJ1-5; D is perhaps TRBD1 (6 bases). Germline V CDR1 and CDR2: LNHDA, SQIVND (reference sequence). Trimming left V 1 base short and J 7 bases short, with 14 bases between. The CDR3 extends over 15 amino acids.

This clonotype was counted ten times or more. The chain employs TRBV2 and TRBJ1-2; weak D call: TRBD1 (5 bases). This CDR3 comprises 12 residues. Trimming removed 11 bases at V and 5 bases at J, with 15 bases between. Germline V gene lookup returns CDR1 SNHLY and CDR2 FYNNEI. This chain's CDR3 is CAGRTNSYGYTF. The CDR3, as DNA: TGTGCCGGTAGGACAAACTCTTATGGCTACACCTTC. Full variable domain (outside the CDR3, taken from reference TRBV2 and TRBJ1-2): EPEVTQTPSHQVTQMGQEVILRCVPISNHLYFYWYRQILGQKVEFLVSFYNNEISEKSEIFDDQFSVERPDGSNFTLKIRSTKLEDSAMYFCAGRTNSYGYTFGSGTRLTVV.

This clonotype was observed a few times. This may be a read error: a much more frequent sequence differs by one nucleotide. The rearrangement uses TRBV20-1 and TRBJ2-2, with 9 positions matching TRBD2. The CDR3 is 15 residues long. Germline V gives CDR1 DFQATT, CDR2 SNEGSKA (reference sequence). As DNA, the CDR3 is TGCAGTGCTCGTCCGGGACTAGCAACCACCAGGGAGCTGTTTTTT. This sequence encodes CSARPGLATTRELFF.

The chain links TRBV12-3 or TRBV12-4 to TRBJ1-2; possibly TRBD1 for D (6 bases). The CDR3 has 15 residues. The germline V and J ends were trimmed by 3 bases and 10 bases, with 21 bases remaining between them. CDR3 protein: CASSFVGGAYGSYTF. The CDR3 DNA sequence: TGTGCCAGCAGTTTTGTTGGGGGCGCTTATGGTTCCTACACCTTC.

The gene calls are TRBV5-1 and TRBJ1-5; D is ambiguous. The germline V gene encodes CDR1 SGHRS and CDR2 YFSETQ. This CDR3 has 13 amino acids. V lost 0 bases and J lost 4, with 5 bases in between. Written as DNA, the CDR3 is TGCGCCAGCAGCTTGGAGGTTAATCAGCCCCAGCATTTT. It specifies CASSLEVNQPQHF.

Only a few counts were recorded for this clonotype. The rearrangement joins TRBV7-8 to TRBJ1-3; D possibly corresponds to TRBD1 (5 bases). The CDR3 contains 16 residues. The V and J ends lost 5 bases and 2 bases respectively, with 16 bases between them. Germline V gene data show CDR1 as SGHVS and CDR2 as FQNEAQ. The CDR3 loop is CASSPWDRSPGNTIYF. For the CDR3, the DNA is TGTGCCAGCAGCCCCTGGGACCGGAGCCCTGGAAACACCATATATTTT.

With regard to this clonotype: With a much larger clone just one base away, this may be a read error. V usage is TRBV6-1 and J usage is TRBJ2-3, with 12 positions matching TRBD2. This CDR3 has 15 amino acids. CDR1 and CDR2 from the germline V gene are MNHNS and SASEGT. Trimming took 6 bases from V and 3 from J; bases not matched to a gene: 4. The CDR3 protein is CASRTSGRDTDTQYF. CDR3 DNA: TGTGCCAGCAGGACTAGCGGGAGAGATACAGATACGCAGTATTTT.